Given below is one TCR beta chain in context. These data belong to a study of blood T cell repertoires in COVID-19. On the study more broadly: Some COVID-19 samples were acute and others convalescent; all came from the United States, Italy and Spain. In each case, the material was cDNA or gDNA derived from T cells, B-cell-depleted T cells, or PBMCs.

Per the study methods: Estimation of nucleated cell counts was performed using reference gene primer amplification. Some clones are missing from TCRdb's copy, which holds only in-frame ones; the method was immunoSEQ multiplex PCR. The V and J calls and clone size are taken from that table; D and trimming were inferred from the DNA. The sample yields about 110,000 clones, 70% to 90% seen once. The receptor's source is a man aged 40-50 years with acute or convalescent COVID-19. The sample taken for sequencing was peripheral blood.

The DNA of the CDR3 is TGTGCCAGCAGCCCCGGGGACAGGGCTACAGATACGCAGTATTTT. As protein: CASSPGDRATDTQYF. This chain joins TRBV5-4 and TRBJ2-3; 9 bases are shared with TRBD1. CDR3 size: 15 residues. Germline V gene sequence: CDR1 SGHNT, CDR2 YYREEE (reference sequence). The V and J ends lost 4 bases and 3 bases, in that order; junction bases with no gene match: 6.